This passage covers 23 T cell receptor beta chains from one sample sequenced in a study of blood T cell repertoires in COVID-19. Data came from immunoSEQ multiplex PCR; TCRdb stores just in-frame clones and leaves some out. The table has about 7,000 clones, 70% to 90% seen once; the top ten hold more than 9%. The sample consisted of peripheral blood. Receptor source: a man aged 65 to 85 with active COVID-19.

In this sample, this clone turned up once. The chain carries TRBV4-1 and TRBJ1-6; a weak D match, TRBD1 (6 bases). The V end lost 2 bases, the J end lost 10 bases, and 12 bases lay between the germline ends. The length of the CDR3 is 14 residues. Germline V gene lookup returns CDR1 MGHRA and CDR2 YSYEKL. The CDR3 nucleotides are TGCGCCAGCAGCCAATTACAGGGATTCTCACCCCTCCACTTT. It yields the protein CASSQLQGFSPLHF.

By share, this clone ranks as medium-sized. The V and J genes are TRBV19 and TRBJ1-4; 8 nucleotides align to TRBD1. The germline gives CDR1 LNHDA, CDR2 SQIVND (reference sequence). This CDR3 comprises 17 residues. V gave up 2 bases and J gave up 3 bases; unmatched junction bases: 8. CDR3 amino acids: CASSIPGRQGSNEKLFF. CDR3 coding DNA: TGTGCCAGTAGTATACCCGGGCGACAGGGGTCTAATGAAAAACTGTTTTTT.

The J gene is TRBJ1-6, the V gene TRBV10-2; tentative D call: TRBD1 (6 bases). The CDR3 contains 15 residues. From germline, CDR1 is WSHSY and CDR2 SAAADI. The V gene lost 3 bases and the J gene lost 10 bases, with 16 bases spanning the gap. CDR3 in DNA: TGCGCCAGCAGTGATTCCCTGGCAGGGGAATCACCCCTCCACTTT. As protein: CASSDSLAGESPLHF.

The rearrangement uses TRBV29-1 and TRBJ1-4; D is undetermined. The CDR3 is made up of 15 amino acids. CDR1 and CDR2 (germline): SQVTM, ANQGSEA. V was cut by 0 bases and J by 4 bases, with 12 bases left in between. This chain's CDR3 is CSVEEPGVNNEKLFF. For the CDR3, the DNA is TGCAGCGTTGAAGAACCCGGGGTTAATAATGAAAAACTGTTTTTT.

This chain connects TRBV7-2 to TRBJ1-6; D gene unclear. CDR3 length equals 13 residues. Germline lookup yields CDR1 SGHTA and CDR2 FQGNSA. The V end was cut by 0 bases, the J end by 13 bases, with 10 bases between. CDR3 bases: TGTGCCAGCAGCTTAGCATCGGTGTCGCCCCTCCACTTT. Translated, it gives CASSLASVSPLHF.

The chain is built from TRBV27 and TRBJ1-3, with no clear D. V shed 8 bases and J shed 4 bases, with 21 bases lying between them. CDR3 length: 16 residues. Germline V gene data show CDR1 as MNHEY and CDR2 as SMNVEV (reference sequence). The DNA for the CDR3 is TGTGCCAGCGCCAAGAAATCCGGGTTCTACGGAAACACCATATATTTT. This sequence encodes CASAKKSGFYGNTIYF.

V is TRBV4-1 and J is TRBJ2-1; the match to TRBD1 covers 9 bases. Trimming took 1 base from V and 7 from J; bases not matched to a gene: 14. The CDR3 has 18 amino acids. Germline V CDR1 and CDR2: MGHRA, YSYEKL. The CDR3 here is CASSQVSAAGTGSNEQFF. CDR3 coding DNA: TGCGCCAGCAGCCAAGTGAGCGCGGCCGGGACAGGGTCAAATGAGCAGTTCTTC.

The chain combines TRBV20-1 with TRBJ1-2; D unresolved. CDR3 length: 11 residues. V shed 6 bases and J shed 8 bases, with 13 bases lying between them. The germline gives CDR1 DFQATT, CDR2 SNEGSKA (reference sequence). CDR3 nucleotides: TGCAGTGCAACCGGGGTCAGGGGCTACACCTTC. As protein: CSATGVRGYTF.

The chain has TRBV29-1 and TRBJ2-3, with 9 bases fitting TRBD2. Germline assignment: CDR1 SQVTM and CDR2 ANQGSEA. CDR3 size: 14 residues. Unmatched junction bases numbered 4, after V lost 6 bases and J lost 0 bases. The CDR3 spells CSVERGASTDTQYF. CDR3 nucleotide sequence: TGCAGCGTAGAGCGGGGGGCTAGCACAGATACGCAGTATTTT.

V and J are TRBV9 and TRBJ1-5, with 7 bases lining up with TRBD1. The CDR3 is made up of 15 amino acids. J lost 3 bases, V lost 3 bases, and 6 bases had no gene match. Germline V lookup: CDR1 SGDLS, CDR2 YYNGEE. CDR3 amino acids: CASSAMGTVNQPQHF. The CDR3 coding sequence is TGTGCCAGCAGCGCAATGGGGACAGTCAATCAGCCCCAGCATTTT. The variable domain in full, completed from reference TRBV9 and TRBJ1-5, reads DSGVTQTPKHLITATGQRVTLRCSPRSGDLSVYWYQQSLDQGLQFLIQYYNGEERAKGNILERFSAQQFPDLHSELNLSSLELGDSALYFCASSAMGTVNQPQHFGDGTRLSIL.

This chain connects TRBV4-2 to TRBJ2-7; 8 bases match TRBD1. This CDR3 region has 13 residues. Unmatched junction bases numbered 1, after V lost 3 bases and J lost 3 bases. Per the germline V gene, CDR1 is LGHNA and CDR2 is YNFKEQ. The CDR3 reads CASSQGQDYEQYF. Here the CDR3 DNA reads TGTGCCAGCAGCCAGGGACAGGACTACGAGCAGTACTTC.

The chain couples TRBV19 to TRBJ1-6, with unresolved D. Germline V lookup: CDR1 LNHDA, CDR2 SQIVND (reference sequence). Trimming shortened V by 10 bases and J by 13 bases, and 20 bases separated the two germline ends. This CDR3 spans 13 amino acids. The CDR3 loop is CATTAGRSSPLHF. The CDR3 coding sequence is TGTGCCACTACAGCGGGTCGCTCGTCGCCCCTCCACTTT.

The J gene is TRBJ2-7, the V gene TRBV27, with 11 bases matching TRBD2. Germline loops: CDR1 MNHEY, CDR2 SMNVEV (reference sequence). V shed 4 bases and J 4 bases; nucleotides not matched to a gene: 3. The CDR3 consists of 14 residues. This chain's CDR3 is CASSWASGGYEQYF. The CDR3 DNA follows: TGTGCCAGCAGTTGGGCTAGCGGGGGGTACGAGCAGTACTTC.

V is TRBV9 and J is TRBJ1-1; D is undetermined. Trimming pared 3 bases from V and 6 bases from J, leaving 15 bases between. Germline CDR1 and CDR2: SGDLS and YYNGEE. CDR3 length equals 14 residues. The DNA of the CDR3 is TGTGCCAGCAGCGGGCATACGGGATTGTCTGAAGCTTTCTTT. Its translation is CASSGHTGLSEAFF.

The chain uses TRBV19 and TRBJ2-2, with 9 bases fitting TRBD2. V shed 7 bases, J shed 7 bases, and the junction held 13 bases outside the gene matches. Germline V CDR1 and CDR2: LNHDA, SQIVND (reference sequence). The CDR3 runs to 16 residues. In DNA form, the CDR3 reads TGTGCCAGTAATCACGCGGGGGGGCCCGGGGACGGGGAGCTGTTTTTT. Its translation: CASNHAGGPGDGELFF.

The chain recombines TRBV19 with TRBJ1-5, with D maybe TRBD1 (5 bases). CDR1 LNHDA and CDR2 SQIVND come from the germline V gene (reference sequence). The CDR3 is made up of 15 amino acids. Trimming pared 6 bases from V and 0 bases from J, leaving 12 bases between. Here the CDR3 DNA reads TGTGCCAGTAGCCTGACAGCCCCTAGCAATCAGCCCCAGCATTTT. Translated, it gives CASSLTAPSNQPQHF.

V is TRBV6-6 and J is TRBJ1-2; maybe TRBD1 (6 bases). The CDR3 is 15 amino acids. Trimming stripped 0 bases from V and 4 bases from J, with 12 bases between. Germline lookup yields CDR1 MNHNY and CDR2 SVGAGI (reference sequence). In DNA, the CDR3 is TGTGCCAGCAGTTACTCCGACAGGCCCCTCTATGGCTACACCTTC. Its translation: CASSYSDRPLYGYTF.

The chain combines TRBV4-1 with TRBJ1-1, with D maybe TRBD1 (5 bases). Germline assignment: CDR1 MGHRA and CDR2 YSYEKL. Trimming took 1 base from V and 0 from J, leaving 12 bases between them. The CDR3 contains 16 residues. The CDR3 region is CASSQVTVHMNTEAFF. The CDR3 coding sequence is TGCGCCAGCAGCCAAGTGACAGTTCACATGAACACTGAAGCTTTCTTT.

V is TRBV6-2 or TRBV6-3 and J is TRBJ2-7; 8 nucleotides align to TRBD1. The CDR3 runs to 14 residues. V was pared by 6 bases and J by 5 bases, with 9 bases of the junction left unmatched. CDR1 is MNHEY and CDR2 is SVGEGT in the germline V gene. The CDR3 DNA is TGTGCCAGCAGCCCTCGGACAGGGCAACACGAGCAGTACTTC. As protein: CASSPRTGQHEQYF.

The rearrangement uses TRBV7-2 and TRBJ2-1; 10 nucleotides agree with TRBD1. Losses at the gene ends were 5 bases for V and 7 bases for J; bases not matched to a gene: 5. There are 14 residues in the CDR3. In germline, CDR1 is SGHTA, CDR2 FQGNSA. Written as DNA, the CDR3 is TGTGCCAGCAGCCCCAGGACAGGGGGGAATGAGCAGTTCTTC. It encodes CASSPRTGGNEQFF.

The V call is TRBV10-3, the J call TRBJ2-3, with 10 bases aligning to TRBD2. Germline CDR1 reads ENHRY; CDR2 reads SYGVKD. Trimming removed 7 bases from V and 2 bases from J; junction bases left unmatched: 6. The CDR3 covers 15 residues. The CDR3 region has the DNA TGTGCCATCATAAATACTAGCGGGGCCACAGATACGCAGTATTTT. Its protein product is CAIINTSGATDTQYF.

This chain links TRBV5-1 with TRBJ2-5; a weak D match, TRBD2 (6 bases). CDR1 SGHRS and CDR2 YFSETQ come from the germline V gene. Trimming took off 0 bases at V and 5 bases at J, with 14 bases between the two ends. The CDR3 runs 15 residues. Here the CDR3 DNA reads TGCGCCAGCAGCTTGGAGGGGCCGACTAGGGAGACCCAGTACTTC. Translated, it gives CASSLEGPTRETQYF.

The chain employs TRBV7-9 and TRBJ2-2; D is undetermined. Trimming took 1 base from V and 0 from J, leaving 9 bases between them. Germline V gene data show CDR1 as SEHNR and CDR2 as FQNEAQ (reference sequence). The CDR3 totals 16 residues. The CDR3 DNA is TGTGCCAGCAGCTTAGATCCGTATACGAACACCGGGGAGCTGTTTTTT. Protein: CASSLDPYTNTGELFF.